These T cell receptor beta chains were read from a single sample in a study of early T cells in non-severe SARS-CoV-2 infection. TCRdb recomputed calls from the 5' RACE reads with MiXCR, one row per CDR3 protein. The sample holds under 40,000 distinct CDR3 sequences; about 6% are singletons and the top ten take 4.5% to 6%. Sequencing was carried out using whole blood. The source of these receptors is an adult who was a healthcare worker with PCR-confirmed SARS-CoV-2 infection or an uninfected control (not recorded which). Each CDR3 is given with its conserved first and last residue. Each record gives: V gene, D gene, clone size, J gene, CDR3 protein, CDR3 DNA. D genes are given only for firm matches. A clone size is listed for some rows: how often the clone was seen (once, few, many), or a class if it is expanded.

V gene: TRBV11-2
D gene: NA
clone size: few
J gene: TRBJ2-2
CDR3 protein: CASSSLAGTHHTGELFF
CDR3 DNA: TGTGCCAGCAGCTCATTGGCCGGGACACATCATACCGGGGAGCTGTTTTTT

V gene: TRBV25-1
D gene: TRBD1
clone size: NA
J gene: TRBJ2-7
CDR3 protein: CASSDLTGQGSYEQYF
CDR3 DNA: TGTGCCAGCAGTGACCTAACGGGACAGGGCTCCTACGAGCAGTACTTC

V gene: TRBV18
D gene: NA
clone size: many
J gene: TRBJ1-4
CDR3 protein: CASSPQGTTNEKLFF
CDR3 DNA: TGTGCCAGCTCACCCCAGGGGACAACTAATGAAAAACTGTTTTTT

V gene: TRBV12-3/TRBV12-4
D gene: NA
clone size: few
J gene: TRBJ1-6
CDR3 protein: CASSLGNSPLHF
CDR3 DNA: TGTGCCAGCAGTCTAGGGAATTCACCCCTCCACTTT

V gene: TRBV30
D gene: TRBD2
clone size: medium-sized
J gene: TRBJ2-2
CDR3 protein: CAWSPAGWDTGELFF
CDR3 DNA: TGTGCCTGGAGTCCAGCGGGGTGGGACACCGGGGAGCTGTTTTTT

V gene: TRBV5-1
D gene: TRBD2
clone size: NA
J gene: TRBJ2-6
CDR3 protein: CASSRREGSGANVLTF
CDR3 DNA: TGCGCCAGCAGCCGCCGGGAGGGCTCTGGGGCCAACGTCCTGACTTTC

V gene: TRBV29-1
D gene: NA
clone size: many
J gene: TRBJ2-7
CDR3 protein: CSATTGGAYEQYF
CDR3 DNA: TGCAGCGCTACTACAGGGGGGGCCTACGAGCAGTACTTC

V gene: TRBV7-8
D gene: NA
clone size: many
J gene: TRBJ2-7
CDR3 protein: CASSLGHTYEQYF
CDR3 DNA: TGTGCCAGCAGCTTAGGTCACACCTACGAGCAGTACTTC

V gene: TRBV10-2
D gene: TRBD1
clone size: NA
J gene: TRBJ1-1
CDR3 protein: CASGQGETEAFF
CDR3 DNA: TGCGCCAGCGGACAGGGAGAGACTGAAGCTTTCTTT

V gene: TRBV7-3
D gene: NA
clone size: many
J gene: TRBJ2-1
CDR3 protein: CASSPAGAPYNEQFF
CDR3 DNA: TGTGCCAGCAGCCCGGCAGGGGCACCCTACAATGAGCAGTTCTTC

V gene: TRBV29-1
D gene: TRBD2
clone size: few
J gene: TRBJ2-7
CDR3 protein: CSVRFGGAYEQYF
CDR3 DNA: TGCAGCGTCCGATTCGGGGGGGCCTACGAGCAGTACTTC

V gene: TRBV5-1
D gene: NA
clone size: many
J gene: TRBJ2-2
CDR3 protein: CASSLFSTSNTGELFF
CDR3 DNA: TGCGCCAGCAGCTTGTTCTCGACTTCGAACACCGGGGAGCTGTTTTTT

V gene: TRBV7-9
D gene: TRBD1
clone size: many
J gene: TRBJ1-2
CDR3 protein: CASSSPAGTGGLGGYTF
CDR3 DNA: TGTGCCAGCAGCTCCCCCGCCGGGACAGGGGGTTTGGGTGGCTACACCTTC

V gene: TRBV27
D gene: NA
clone size: many
J gene: TRBJ1-6
CDR3 protein: CASSLTSDFAYNSPLHF
CDR3 DNA: TGTGCCAGCAGTTTAACATCGGACTTCGCTTATAATTCACCCCTCCACTTT

V gene: TRBV19
D gene: NA
clone size: many
J gene: TRBJ2-1
CDR3 protein: CASSVIKFF
CDR3 DNA: TGTGCCAGTAGTGTAATAAAGTTCTTC

V gene: TRBV28
D gene: NA
clone size: many
J gene: TRBJ2-7
CDR3 protein: CASSLHGDRSYEQYF
CDR3 DNA: TGTGCCAGCAGTTTACATGGCGACCGCTCCTACGAGCAGTACTTC

V gene: TRBV7-3
D gene: TRBD1
clone size: many
J gene: TRBJ2-7
CDR3 protein: CASSFLGGGHEQYF
CDR3 DNA: TGTGCCAGCAGCTTTCTAGGGGGCGGACACGAGCAGTACTTC

V gene: TRBV7-2
D gene: NA
clone size: many
J gene: TRBJ2-1
CDR3 protein: CASSFWARAYNEQFF
CDR3 DNA: TGTGCCAGCAGCTTTTGGGCCAGGGCCTACAATGAGCAGTTCTTC

V gene: TRBV13
D gene: NA
clone size: few
J gene: TRBJ2-7
CDR3 protein: CASSSAGFGSYEQYF
CDR3 DNA: TGTGCCAGCAGCTCAGCCGGGTTCGGGTCCTACGAGCAGTACTTC

V gene: TRBV30
D gene: NA
clone size: many
J gene: TRBJ2-6
CDR3 protein: CAWRGAGLSSGANVLTF
CDR3 DNA: TGTGCCTGGAGAGGGGCTGGGCTGAGCTCTGGGGCCAACGTCCTGACTTTC

V gene: TRBV10-3
D gene: NA
clone size: few
J gene: TRBJ2-5
CDR3 protein: CATGLQETQYF
CDR3 DNA: TGTGCCACCGGACTCCAAGAGACCCAGTACTTC

V gene: TRBV11-2
D gene: NA
clone size: few
J gene: TRBJ2-7
CDR3 protein: CASSPGPEGTYEQYF
CDR3 DNA: TGTGCCAGCAGCCCTGGGCCGGAAGGCACCTACGAGCAGTACTTC

V gene: TRBV27
D gene: TRBD1
clone size: many
J gene: TRBJ2-6
CDR3 protein: CASSEAGTVSGANVLTF
CDR3 DNA: TGTGCCAGCAGTGAAGCCGGGACAGTGTCTGGGGCCAACGTCCTGACTTTC

V gene: TRBV6-5
D gene: NA
clone size: many
J gene: TRBJ2-6
CDR3 protein: CASSYNGNSGANVLTF
CDR3 DNA: TGTGCCAGCAGTTATAACGGAAACTCTGGGGCCAACGTCCTGACTTTC

V gene: TRBV5-8
D gene: TRBD2
clone size: NA
J gene: TRBJ2-2
CDR3 protein: CASSRLAGESGELFF
CDR3 DNA: TGTGCCAGCAGCCGTCTAGCGGGAGAGTCCGGGGAGCTGTTTTTT

V gene: TRBV20-1
D gene: NA
clone size: many
J gene: TRBJ2-5
CDR3 protein: CSARAGPTRQETQYF
CDR3 DNA: TGCAGTGCTAGAGCGGGTCCCACCCGTCAAGAGACCCAGTACTTC

V gene: TRBV18
D gene: TRBD1
clone size: many
J gene: TRBJ1-1
CDR3 protein: CASSPPTGMNTEAFF
CDR3 DNA: TGTGCCAGCTCACCACCGACAGGGATGAACACTGAAGCTTTCTTT

V gene: TRBV20-1
D gene: TRBD2
clone size: many
J gene: TRBJ2-1
CDR3 protein: CSASRLAEGGEQFF
CDR3 DNA: TGCAGTGCTAGTCGACTAGCGGAGGGCGGTGAGCAGTTCTTC

V gene: TRBV5-5
D gene: NA
clone size: many
J gene: TRBJ2-3
CDR3 protein: CASSWLAQGWSDTQYF
CDR3 DNA: TGTGCCAGCAGCTGGCTGGCGCAGGGGTGGTCAGATACGCAGTATTTT

V gene: TRBV5-1
D gene: NA
clone size: many
J gene: TRBJ2-7
CDR3 protein: CASSFPGAYEQYF
CDR3 DNA: TGCGCCAGCAGCTTCCCGGGGGCTTACGAGCAGTACTTC

V gene: TRBV6-4
D gene: NA
clone size: many
J gene: TRBJ2-7
CDR3 protein: CASSDLAYEQYF
CDR3 DNA: TGTGCCAGCAGTGACCTAGCCTACGAGCAGTACTTC

V gene: TRBV20-1
D gene: TRBD1
clone size: NA
J gene: TRBJ2-7
CDR3 protein: CSARGTGDHEQYF
CDR3 DNA: TGCAGTGCTAGAGGGACAGGGGACCACGAGCAGTACTTC

V gene: TRBV20-1
D gene: TRBD2
clone size: many
J gene: TRBJ2-7
CDR3 protein: CSVLSPSGSYEQYF
CDR3 DNA: TGCAGTGTACTGTCCCCTAGCGGGAGCTACGAGCAGTACTTC

V gene: TRBV29-1
D gene: NA
clone size: many
J gene: TRBJ2-1
CDR3 protein: CSAPLATRSYNEQFF
CDR3 DNA: TGCAGCGCCCCACTAGCAACCCGATCCTACAATGAGCAGTTCTTC